This T cell receptor beta chain was captured by sequencing in a study of blood T cell repertoires in COVID-19. Study overall: The study drew acute and convalescent COVID-19 samples from the United States, Italy and Spain. T cells, B-cell-depleted T cells, or PBMCs supplied cDNA or gDNA.

In the authors' methods: Scientists estimated how many nucleated cells there were by amplifying reference gene primers. Produced via immunoSEQ multiplex PCR; TCRdb's table is partial and in-frame only. V, J and clone size were drawn from that table, and D and trimming were deduced from the DNA. This table has roughly 310,000 clones, around 87% appearing once. Trimming at V came to 4 bases and at J to 3 bases, leaving 7 bases not matched to a gene. CDR1 and CDR2 from the germline V gene are SGHNT and YYREEE (reference sequence). This CDR3 comprises 14 residues. The rearrangement joins TRBV5-4 to TRBJ2-7; 7 nucleotides align to TRBD1. The material sequenced was peripheral blood. The sequence derives from a woman aged 50 to 60 with active or convalescent COVID-19. The DNA for the CDR3 is TGTGCCAGCAGCCCGGACAGGTTCCGCTACGAGCAGTACTTC. Translated: CASSPDRFRYEQYF.